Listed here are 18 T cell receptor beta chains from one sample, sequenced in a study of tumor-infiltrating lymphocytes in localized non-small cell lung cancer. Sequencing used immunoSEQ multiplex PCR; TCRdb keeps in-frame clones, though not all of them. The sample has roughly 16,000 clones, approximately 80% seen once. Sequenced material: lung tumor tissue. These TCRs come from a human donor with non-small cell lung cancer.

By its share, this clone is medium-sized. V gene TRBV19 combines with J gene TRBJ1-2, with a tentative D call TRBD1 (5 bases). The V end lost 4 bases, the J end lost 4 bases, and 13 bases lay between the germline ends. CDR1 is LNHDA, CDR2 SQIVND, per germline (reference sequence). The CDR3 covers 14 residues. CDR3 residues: CASSKPGRSYGYTF. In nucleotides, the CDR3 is TGTGCCAGTAGTAAACCGGGACGTTCCTATGGCTACACCTTC.

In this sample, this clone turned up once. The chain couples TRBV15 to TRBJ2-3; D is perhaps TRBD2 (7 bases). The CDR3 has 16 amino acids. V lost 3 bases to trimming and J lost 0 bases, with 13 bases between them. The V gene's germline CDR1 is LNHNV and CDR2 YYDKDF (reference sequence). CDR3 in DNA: TGTGCCACCAGCAGGAGAGGGGGGGGCAGCACAGATACGCAGTATTTT. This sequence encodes CATSRRGGGSTDTQYF.

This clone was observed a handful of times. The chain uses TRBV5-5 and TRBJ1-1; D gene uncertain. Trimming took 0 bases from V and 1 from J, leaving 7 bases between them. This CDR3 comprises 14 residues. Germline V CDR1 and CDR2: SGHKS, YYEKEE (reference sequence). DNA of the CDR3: TGTGCCAGCAGCTTGGCTCGGGGGAACACTGAAGCTTTCTTT. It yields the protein CASSLARGNTEAFF.

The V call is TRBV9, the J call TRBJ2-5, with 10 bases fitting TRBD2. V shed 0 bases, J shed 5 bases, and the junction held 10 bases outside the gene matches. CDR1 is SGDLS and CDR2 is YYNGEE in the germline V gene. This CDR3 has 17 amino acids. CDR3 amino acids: CASSVGGSGGIMETQYF. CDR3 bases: TGTGCCAGCAGCGTAGGAGGTAGCGGGGGGATCATGGAGACCCAGTACTTC.

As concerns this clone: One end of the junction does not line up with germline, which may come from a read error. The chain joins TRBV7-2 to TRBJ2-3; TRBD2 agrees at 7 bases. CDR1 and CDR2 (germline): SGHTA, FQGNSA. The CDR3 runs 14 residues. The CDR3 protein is CASSLAGRADMQYF. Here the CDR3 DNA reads TGTGCCAGCAGCTTAGCGGGGAGGGCTGATATGCAGTATTTT.

In nucleotides, the CDR3 is TGTGCCAGCAGCCGCCGGGACAGCTGGCCCCCTGTCTATGGCTACACCTTC. Amino acid sequence: CASSRRDSWPPVYGYTF. The J gene is TRBJ1-2, the V gene TRBV7-8; 7 nucleotides line up with TRBD1. Germline V gene lookup returns CDR1 SGHVS and CDR2 FQNEAQ. The CDR3 length is 17 residues. The ends lost 5 bases at V and 4 bases at J; junction bases unmatched: 16.

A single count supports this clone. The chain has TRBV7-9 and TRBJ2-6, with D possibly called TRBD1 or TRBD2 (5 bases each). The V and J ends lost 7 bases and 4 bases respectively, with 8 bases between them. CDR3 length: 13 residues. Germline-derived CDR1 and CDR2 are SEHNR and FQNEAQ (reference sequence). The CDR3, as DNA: TGTGCCAGCATCGGGGACGGGGCCAACGTCCTGACTTTC. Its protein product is CASIGDGANVLTF.

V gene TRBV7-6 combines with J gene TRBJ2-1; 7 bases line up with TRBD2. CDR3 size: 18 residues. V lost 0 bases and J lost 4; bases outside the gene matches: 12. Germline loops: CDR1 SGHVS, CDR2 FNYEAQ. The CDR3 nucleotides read TGTGCCAGCAGCTTAGCGGACCTAGCGGATACCGCATACAATGAGCAGTTCTTC. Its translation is CASSLADLADTAYNEQFF. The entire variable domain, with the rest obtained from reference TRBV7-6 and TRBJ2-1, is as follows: GAGVSQSPRYKVTKRGQDVALRCDPISGHVSLYWYRQALGQGPEFLTYFNYEAQQDKSGLPNDRFSAERPEGSISTLTIQRTEQRDSAMYRCASSLADLADTAYNEQFFGPGTRLTVL.

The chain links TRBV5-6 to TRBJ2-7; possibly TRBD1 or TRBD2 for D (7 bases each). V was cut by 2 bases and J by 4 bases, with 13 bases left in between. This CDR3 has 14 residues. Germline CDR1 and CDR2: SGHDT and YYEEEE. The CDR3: CASSFGGTAYEQYF. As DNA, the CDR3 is TGTGCCAGCAGCTTCGGGGGGACAGCGTACGAGCAGTACTTC. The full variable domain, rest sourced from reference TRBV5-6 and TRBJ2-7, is DAGVTQSPTHLIKTRGQQVTLRCSPKSGHDTVSWYQQALGQGPQFIFQYYEEEERQRGNFPDRFSGHQFPNYSSELNVNALLLGDSALYLCASSFGGTAYEQYFGPGTRLTVT.

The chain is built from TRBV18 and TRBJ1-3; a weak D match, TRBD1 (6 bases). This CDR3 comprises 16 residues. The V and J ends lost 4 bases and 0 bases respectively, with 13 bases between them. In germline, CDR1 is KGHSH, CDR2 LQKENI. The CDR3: CASSQNRESSGNTIYF. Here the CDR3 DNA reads TGTGCCAGCTCACAAAACAGGGAGAGCTCTGGAAACACCATATATTTT.

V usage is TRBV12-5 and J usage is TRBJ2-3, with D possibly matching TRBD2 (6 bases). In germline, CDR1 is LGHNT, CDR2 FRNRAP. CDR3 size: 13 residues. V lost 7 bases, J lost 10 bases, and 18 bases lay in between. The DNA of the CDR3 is TGTGCTAGTGCCCGGGACTCCGAAAGTGCGCAGTATTTT. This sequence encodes CASARDSESAQYF.

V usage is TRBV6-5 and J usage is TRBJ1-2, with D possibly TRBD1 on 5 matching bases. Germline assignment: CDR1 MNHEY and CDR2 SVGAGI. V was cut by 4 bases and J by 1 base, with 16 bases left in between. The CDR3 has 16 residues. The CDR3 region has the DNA TGTGCCAGCAGTTCCCGATCGACAGAGATTAACTATGGCTACACCTTC. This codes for CASSSRSTEINYGYTF.

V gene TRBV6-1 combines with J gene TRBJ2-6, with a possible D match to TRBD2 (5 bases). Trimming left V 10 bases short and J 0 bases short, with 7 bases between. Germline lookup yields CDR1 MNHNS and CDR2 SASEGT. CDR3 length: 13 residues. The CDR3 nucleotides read TGTGCCACCGGACTCTCTGGGGCCAACGTCCTGACTTTC. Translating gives CATGLSGANVLTF.

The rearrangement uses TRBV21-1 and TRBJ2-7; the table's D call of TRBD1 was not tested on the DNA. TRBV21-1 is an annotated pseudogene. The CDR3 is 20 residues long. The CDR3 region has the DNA TGTGCCAGCAGCAAAGCCTCAGCCTTCGCCGGGACAGGGAAGCTCTACGAGCAGTACTTC. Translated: CASSKASAFAGTGKLYEQYF.

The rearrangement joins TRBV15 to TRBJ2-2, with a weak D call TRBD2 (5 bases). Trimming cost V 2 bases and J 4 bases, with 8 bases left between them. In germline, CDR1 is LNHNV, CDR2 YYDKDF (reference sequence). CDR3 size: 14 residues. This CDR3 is CATSRTRSTGELFF. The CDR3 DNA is TGTGCCACCAGCAGAACTAGGTCCACCGGGGAGCTGTTTTTT.

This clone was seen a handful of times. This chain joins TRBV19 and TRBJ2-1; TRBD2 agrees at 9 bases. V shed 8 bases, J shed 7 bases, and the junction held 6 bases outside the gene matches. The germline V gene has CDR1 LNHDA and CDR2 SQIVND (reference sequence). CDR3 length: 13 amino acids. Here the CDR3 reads CASRGREGNEQFF. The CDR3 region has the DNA TGTGCCAGTCGGGGGCGGGAGGGGAATGAGCAGTTCTTC.

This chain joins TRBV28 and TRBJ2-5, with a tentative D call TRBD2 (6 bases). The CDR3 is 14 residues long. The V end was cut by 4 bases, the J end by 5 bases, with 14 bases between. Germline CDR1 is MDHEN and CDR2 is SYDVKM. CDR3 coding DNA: TGTGCCAGCAGTTCAGAAAGTGGGAGGGAGACCCAGTACTTC. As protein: CASSSESGRETQYF.

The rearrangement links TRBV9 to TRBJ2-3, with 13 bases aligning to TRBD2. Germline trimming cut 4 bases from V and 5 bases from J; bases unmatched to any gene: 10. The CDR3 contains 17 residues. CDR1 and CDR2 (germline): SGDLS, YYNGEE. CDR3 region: CASSPPGLAGAVDTQYF. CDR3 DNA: TGTGCCAGCAGCCCACCCGGACTAGCGGGGGCAGTAGATACGCAGTATTTT. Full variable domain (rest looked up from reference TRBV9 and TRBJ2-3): DSGVTQTPKHLITATGQRVTLRCSPRSGDLSVYWYQQSLDQGLQFLIQYYNGEERAKGNILERFSAQQFPDLHSELNLSSLELGDSALYFCASSPPGLAGAVDTQYFGPGTRLTVL.